One and the same sample provided the 27 T cell receptor beta chains below, sequenced in a study of blood T cells in healthy people across ages. Alongside a J-beta primer mix, a sample-barcoded 5' primer served in a second PCR lasting about 7 to 12 cycles. TCRdb re-analysed the 5' RACE reads in MiXCR, keeping a single row per CDR3 protein. The table includes more than 1,000,000 distinct CDR3 sequences, roughly 24% detected once. The sample was also linked to a second study, of T cells of mothers and their children.

Sample: blood. The receptors originated from a girl aged 2 to 10 in good health.

This clonotype was observed a few times. J is TRBJ1-2 and V is TRBV20-1; D unresolved. Per the germline V gene, CDR1 is DFQATT and CDR2 is SNEGSKA (reference sequence). V dropped 5 bases and J dropped 6 bases, with 19 bases sitting between them. This CDR3 region has 14 residues. The CDR3 DNA reads TGCAGTGCTTTGCCCCCGGGCCGCACCAATGGCTACACCTTC. It codes for CSALPPGRTNGYTF.

The chain has TRBV4-3 and TRBJ2-5; D gene ambiguous. Germline V gene data show CDR1 as LGHNA and CDR2 as YSLEER. Trimming cost V 1 base and J 2 bases, with 8 bases left between them. This CDR3 is built from 14 residues. The CDR3 here is CASSQGHGQETQYF. The DNA of the CDR3 is TGCGCCAGCAGCCAAGGACACGGGCAAGAGACCCAGTACTTC.

The V call is TRBV7-8, the J call TRBJ2-1; 9 bases line up with TRBD2. The CDR3 length is 16 residues. Trimming took 5 bases from V and 0 from J; bases not matched to a gene: 5. Per the germline V gene, CDR1 is SGHVS and CDR2 is FQNEAQ. The CDR3 nucleotides read TGTGCCAGCAGCCGACTAGCGGATGACTCCTACAATGAGCAGTTCTTC. It specifies CASSRLADDSYNEQFF.

The chain joins TRBV6-5 to TRBJ1-2; D is ambiguous. CDR1 MNHEY and CDR2 SVGAGI come from the germline V gene. The CDR3 loop spans 13 amino acids. V was trimmed by 6 bases and J by 1 base, leaving 9 bases between them. CDR3 amino acids: CASRVGFNYGYTF. The CDR3 bases are TGTGCCAGCAGAGTCGGGTTTAACTATGGCTACACCTTC.

The sample holds a few counts of this clonotype. V gene TRBV5-5 combines with J gene TRBJ2-5, with TRBD2 as a possible D gene (5 bases). The tail of the sequence fits TRBJ2-7 better, so the J call may be wrong. Germline CDR1 reads SGHKS; CDR2 reads YYEKEE (reference sequence). The CDR3 is 13 residues long. The CDR3 reads CASSITGTYEQYF. CDR3 nucleotide sequence: TGTGCCAGCAGCATAACCGGGACCTACGAGCAGTACTTC.

The chain uses TRBV7-9 and TRBJ1-1, with D perhaps matching TRBD1 (6 bases). V was trimmed by 0 bases and J by 4 bases, leaving 6 bases between them. Per germline, CDR1 SEHNR and CDR2 FQNEAQ (reference sequence). This CDR3 is 13 amino acids long. CDR3 residues: CASSLADSTEAFF. The CDR3 DNA reads as TGTGCCAGCAGCTTAGCGGACAGCACTGAAGCTTTCTTT.

The V and J genes are TRBV28 and TRBJ1-5, with TRBD1 matching over 12 bases. The CDR3 runs to 13 residues. The germline V gene encodes CDR1 MDHEN and CDR2 SYDVKM. Trimming at V came to 10 bases and at J to 7 bases, leaving 5 bases not matched to a gene. CDR3 region: CANYGTGGQPQHF. CDR3 coding DNA: TGTGCCAACTACGGGACAGGGGGCCAGCCCCAGCATTTT.

This clonotype was detected a few times. This rearrangement joins TRBV20-1 to TRBJ2-7; 8 nucleotides line up with TRBD2. The CDR3 spans 14 residues. The J segment lost 4 bases and the V segment lost 2 bases, leaving 7 bases of the junction unmatched. Germline CDR1 reads DFQATT; CDR2 reads SNEGSKA (reference sequence). This CDR3 reads CSARIPGGSYEQYF. CDR3 nucleotides: TGCAGTGCTAGAATACCGGGAGGGAGTTACGAGCAGTACTTC.

This clonotype was seen a few times. This sequence joins TRBV9 and TRBJ1-1, with TRBD1 identical over 7 bases. CDR1 and CDR2 (germline): SGDLS, YYNGEE. V dropped 1 base and J dropped 0; count of bases not matched to a gene: 3. The CDR3 length is 15 residues. Here the CDR3 reads CASSVFQGVNTEAFF. CDR3 nucleotide sequence: TGTGCCAGCAGCGTATTTCAGGGGGTGAACACTGAAGCTTTCTTT. The whole variable domain, filled in from reference TRBV9 and TRBJ1-1, reads DSGVTQTPKHLITATGQRVTLRCSPRSGDLSVYWYQQSLDQGLQFLIQYYNGEERAKGNILERFSAQQFPDLHSELNLSSLELGDSALYFCASSVFQGVNTEAFFGQGTRLTVV.

This clonotype showed up just a few times. One junction end does not reproduce the germline sequence, and a read error may be involved. The V and J genes are TRBV27 and TRBJ2-2; D is uncertain. Germline CDR1 reads MNHEY; CDR2 reads SMNVEV (reference sequence). The CDR3 is made up of 13 amino acids. CDR3 bases: TGTGCCAGCAGATTATTAGGCACCGGGGAGCTGTTTTTT. It is translated as CASRLLGTGELFF.

This chain links TRBV6-1 with TRBJ2-1; 10 bases align to TRBD2. The CDR3 loop spans 15 amino acids. The V gene's germline CDR1 is MNHNS and CDR2 SASEGT. V shed 4 bases and J 7 bases; nucleotides not matched to a gene: 7. The CDR3 sequence: CASSGAGGRRNEQFF. The CDR3 DNA is TGTGCCAGCAGTGGAGCGGGGGGGCGAAGGAATGAGCAGTTCTTC.

V usage is TRBV4-1 and J usage is TRBJ2-1; 9 nucleotides line up with TRBD1. Gene TRBJ2-5 matches the end of the DNA better, so the J call may be wrong. Germline V gene lookup returns CDR1 MGHRA and CDR2 YSYEKL. The CDR3 runs 14 residues. DNA for the CDR3: TGCGCCAGCAGCCAGGGACAGGGTGGAGGGACCCAGTACTTC. It is translated as CASSQGQGGGTQYF.

This clonotype has just one count. This CDR3 reads CATRETGSDTQYF. CDR3 in DNA: TGTGCCACCAGGGAGACAGGGAGTGATACGCAGTATTTT. V and J are TRBV24-1 and TRBJ2-3, with 7 positions matching TRBD1. This CDR3 is built from 13 residues. With 7 bases clipped from V and 6 bases from J, the junction kept 6 bases outside the gene matches. The germline gives CDR1 KGHDR, CDR2 SFDVKD.

This clonotype was seen a handful of times. The chain combines TRBV6-5 with TRBJ1-2; D ambiguous. CDR1 and CDR2 (germline): MNHEY, SVGAGI. The CDR3 runs to 12 residues. V was cut by 8 bases and J by 4 bases, with 11 bases left in between. Here the CDR3 DNA reads TGTGCCAGCTATTCTACGGGCTATGGCTACACCTTC. Amino acid sequence: CASYSTGYGYTF.

The DNA for the CDR3 is TGTGCCAGCAGCCCCATTATTGAGCCCGCTACGAGAGGCTACACCTTC. Translated: CASSPIIEPATRGYTF. The rearrangement links TRBV12-3 or TRBV12-4 to TRBJ1-2; D is undetermined. The V and J ends lost 6 bases and 8 bases respectively, with 25 bases between them. The CDR3 extends over 16 amino acids.

In DNA form, the CDR3 reads TGTGCCAGCAGCGACGGGAACAACAAGGACGAGCAGTACTTC. The encoded protein is CASSDGNNKDEQYF. The gene calls are TRBV7-9 and TRBJ2-7; tentatively, D is TRBD2 (5 bases). This CDR3 spans 14 amino acids. Trimming took 5 bases from V and 5 from J, leaving 16 bases between them. Germline V gene data show CDR1 as SEHNR and CDR2 as FQNEAQ (reference sequence).

This clonotype was found a few times. This chain connects TRBV27 to TRBJ2-7; D may be TRBD1 (6 bases). With 6 bases removed from V and 2 bases from J, the gap between germline ends came to 20 bases. Germline V gene data show CDR1 as MNHEY and CDR2 as SMNVEV (reference sequence). This CDR3 spans 16 amino acids. CDR3 sequence reads: CASSPGDRQGPYEQYF. The CDR3 bases are TGTGCCAGCAGCCCGGGCGACAGGCAGGGCCCCTACGAGCAGTACTTC.

CDR3 in DNA: TGTGCCAGCGGGCCCGGGACTAGCGGGGTCGAGCAGTACTTC. It codes for CASGPGTSGVEQYF. The chain uses TRBV28 and TRBJ2-7; the match to TRBD2 covers 13 bases. Germline V gene lookup returns CDR1 MDHEN and CDR2 SYDVKM. Losses at the gene ends were 8 bases for V and 6 bases for J; bases not matched to a gene: 7. This CDR3 is built from 14 residues.

This rearrangement joins TRBV20-1 to TRBJ2-5, with 13 bases that match TRBD2. This CDR3 has 16 residues. V was clipped by 8 bases and J by 4 bases; unmatched bases: 13. The V gene's germline CDR1 is DFQATT and CDR2 SNEGSKA (reference sequence). The DNA for the CDR3 is TGCAGTACTACGGGACTAGCGGGGATAGAGGGAGAGACCCAGTACTTC. It is translated as CSTTGLAGIEGETQYF.

This chain uses TRBV12-3 or TRBV12-4 with TRBJ2-2; 9 bases are shared with TRBD2. After removal of 6 bases from V and 1 base from J, the junction contained 3 bases not matched to a gene. The CDR3 covers 15 residues. The CDR3 is CASSTSGRNTGELFF. The DNA for the CDR3 is TGTGCCAGCAGCACTAGCGGGCGGAACACCGGGGAGCTGTTTTTT.

The table lists this clonotype with a few counts. The chain has TRBV20-1 and TRBJ2-2, with D tentatively TRBD2 (6 bases). Trimming stripped 6 bases from V and 0 bases from J, with 14 bases between. The CDR3 runs to 15 residues. The germline V gene encodes CDR1 DFQATT and CDR2 SNEGSKA (reference sequence). CDR3: CSATWRGSNTGELFF. The CDR3 nucleotides are TGCAGTGCCACCTGGCGGGGCTCGAACACCGGGGAGCTGTTTTTT.

The CDR3 region is CSARGTATNEKLFF. The CDR3 DNA reads TGCAGCGCCAGAGGCACAGCAACTAATGAAAAACTGTTTTTT. J is TRBJ1-4 and V is TRBV29-1; D gene unclear. V lost 7 bases and J lost 0, with 12 bases in between. Germline V gene sequence: CDR1 SQVTM, CDR2 ANQGSEA. This CDR3 contains 14 residues.

This clonotype was detected a few times. This sequence joins TRBV7-9 and TRBJ2-5; tentatively, D is TRBD1 (5 bases). The J call may be faulty, since TRBJ2-1 better matches the DNA end. CDR1 and CDR2 from the germline V gene are SEHNR and FQNEAQ (reference sequence). This CDR3 comprises 13 residues. CDR3 DNA sequence: TGTGCCAGCAGCTCACAAGGGGAAAGCGAGCAGTTCTTC. Translation: CASSSQGESEQFF.

The J gene is TRBJ2-7, the V gene TRBV27; 10 nucleotides align to TRBD2. Germline V gives CDR1 MNHEY, CDR2 SMNVEV (reference sequence). This CDR3 region has 16 residues. Trimming cost V 0 bases and J 4 bases; bases outside gene matches: 6. CDR3 nucleotides: TGTGCCAGCAGTTTATCGGGGACTAGCGCCCGATACGAGCAGTACTTC. The encoded protein is CASSLSGTSARYEQYF.

J is TRBJ2-1 and V is TRBV7-2; 14 positions agree with TRBD2. The CDR3 contains 19 residues. From germline, CDR1 is SGHTA and CDR2 FQGNSA. The ends lost 3 bases at V and 7 bases at J; junction bases unmatched: 14. The CDR3 coding sequence is TGTGCCAGCAGCTTCCCGAAGGAAATTGGGACTAGCGGGAGAAATGAGCAGTTCTTC. Translation: CASSFPKEIGTSGRNEQFF.

The CDR3 is CSARAELGLTRTSTDTQYF. The CDR3 region has the DNA TGCAGTGCTAGAGCTGAATTGGGACTTACCCGAACTAGCACAGATACGCAGTATTTT. The chain couples TRBV20-1 to TRBJ2-3, with D perhaps TRBD2 (6 bases). The CDR3 is made up of 19 amino acids. Germline lookup yields CDR1 DFQATT and CDR2 SNEGSKA (reference sequence). Trimming cost V 1 base and J 0 bases, with 23 bases left between them.

This clonotype was picked up many times. The gene calls are TRBV28 and TRBJ2-5; D is ambiguous. V was trimmed by 3 bases and J by 4 bases, leaving 6 bases between them. The germline V gene has CDR1 MDHEN and CDR2 SYDVKM. The CDR3 consists of 12 residues. CDR3 residues: CASSFTGETQYF. The CDR3 DNA follows: TGTGCCAGCAGTTTCACGGGAGAGACCCAGTACTTC.